A single sample gave rise to the 21 T cell receptor beta chains below, sequenced in a study of blood T cell repertoires in COVID-19. This table comes from immunoSEQ multiplex PCR, and its TCRdb copy is limited to in-frame clones, with some not included. The sample consists of over 150,000 clones, less than 85% of them appearing once. The sequenced material came from PBMCs or T cells enriched from blood (not recorded which). Source of these receptors: a woman aged 25 to 39 who had recovered from COVID-19.

The chain links TRBV10-3 to TRBJ2-1; 7 bases are a match to TRBD1. Trimming cost V 11 bases and J 3 bases; bases outside gene matches: 7. The length of the CDR3 is 13 residues. Per the germline V gene, CDR1 is ENHRY and CDR2 is SYGVKD. This CDR3 reads CAHRGDSYNEQFF. CDR3 DNA: TGTGCCCATCGAGGGGACAGCTACAATGAGCAGTTCTTC.

The chain has TRBV3-1 (or the pseudogene TRBV3-2) and TRBJ2-2, with unresolved D. Germline CDR1 and CDR2: LGHDT and YNNKEL (reference sequence). This CDR3 has 14 residues. V was cut by 0 bases and J by 4 bases, with 6 bases left in between. The DNA for the CDR3 is TGTGCCAGCAGCCAAGATATCGTCACCGGGGAGCTGTTTTTT. It encodes CASSQDIVTGELFF.

The chain couples TRBV9 to TRBJ2-1; 10 bases are shared with TRBD2. CDR3 length equals 17 residues. V shed 2 bases, J shed 6 bases, and the junction held 11 bases outside the gene matches. From germline, CDR1 is SGDLS and CDR2 YYNGEE. For the CDR3, the DNA is TGTGCCAGCAGCGTCGTTAGCGGGAGGATCGGGCCCAATGAGCAGTTCTTC. Translation: CASSVVSGRIGPNEQFF. Full variable domain (outside the CDR3, taken from reference TRBV9 and TRBJ2-1): DSGVTQTPKHLITATGQRVTLRCSPRSGDLSVYWYQQSLDQGLQFLIQYYNGEERAKGNILERFSAQQFPDLHSELNLSSLELGDSALYFCASSVVSGRIGPNEQFFGPGTRLTVL.

The chain couples TRBV9 to TRBJ2-5, with D maybe TRBD1 (5 bases). The CDR3 has 13 residues. The ends were cut back, 3 bases at V and 3 bases at J, with 9 bases in the middle. The germline V gene encodes CDR1 SGDLS and CDR2 YYNGEE. The CDR3 protein is CASSARTKETQYF. CDR3 sequence (DNA): TGTGCCAGCAGCGCCCGGACAAAAGAGACCCAGTACTTC.

The J gene is TRBJ2-1, the V gene TRBV24-1; D is ambiguous. The CDR3 has 15 residues. The germline CDR1 and CDR2 sequences are KGHDR and SFDVKD. V was cut by 4 bases and J by 5 bases, with 14 bases left in between. The CDR3 DNA reads as TGTGCCACCAGTGACCCCAAGCTCAAGCACAATGAGCAGTTCTTC. It yields the protein CATSDPKLKHNEQFF.

DNA of the CDR3: TGTGCCACCAGCACTCAACGGGAGGGGGGGACTGAAGCTTTCTTT. Protein sequence: CATSTQREGGTEAFF. The chain has TRBV15 and TRBJ1-1, with D maybe TRBD1 (6 bases). Deletions cut 4 bases from V and 5 bases from J, with 17 bases between. This CDR3 is built from 15 residues. Germline loops: CDR1 LNHNV, CDR2 YYDKDF (reference sequence).

V and J are TRBV10-2 and TRBJ2-2; a possible D gene is TRBD2 (7 bases). This CDR3 has 15 amino acids. V lost 10 bases, J lost 3 bases, and 18 bases lay in between. The germline CDR1 and CDR2 sequences are WSHSY and SAAADI. CDR3 nucleotides: TGCGCCACACGGAGGGGGGGTACGGACACCGGGGAGCTGTTTTTT. Translation: CATRRGGTDTGELFF.

The V and J genes are TRBV4-1 and TRBJ1-1, with D possibly TRBD1 on 5 matching bases. The CDR3 runs to 15 residues. Germline values: CDR1 MGHRA, CDR2 YSYEKL. The germline V and J ends were trimmed by 1 base and 4 bases, with 13 bases remaining between them. The CDR3 spells CASSQAGGAGTEAFF. DNA for the CDR3: TGCGCCAGCAGCCAAGCGGGAGGGGCGGGCACTGAAGCTTTCTTT.

V is TRBV18 and J is TRBJ2-5; 7 bases line up with TRBD2. The germline V gene encodes CDR1 KGHSH and CDR2 LQKENI. J gave up 5 bases and V 3 bases, and 12 bases lay outside the gene matches. The CDR3 covers 16 residues. CDR3 coding DNA: TGTGCCAGCTCACCGTCAGAGATGGGACTAACGGAGACCCAGTACTTC. This gives the protein CASSPSEMGLTETQYF. Drawing the rest from reference TRBV18 and TRBJ2-5, the complete variable domain is NAGVMQNPRHLVRRRGQEARLRCSPMKGHSHVYWYRQLPEEGLKFMVYLQKENIIDESGMPKERFSAEFPKEGPSILRIQQVVRGDSAAYFCASSPSEMGLTETQYFGPGTRLLVL.

DNA of the CDR3: TGTGCCAGTACCTTCGCTTTACAGGGGGATGGCTACACCTTC. Residues: CASTFALQGDGYTF. The chain carries TRBV19 and TRBJ1-2; 8 bases align to TRBD1. V was pared by 7 bases and J by 6 bases, with 10 bases of the junction left unmatched. Germline CDR1 LNHDA, CDR2 SQIVND (reference sequence). This CDR3 has 14 residues.

The chain recombines TRBV6-4 with TRBJ1-1; D unresolved. The CDR3 length is 14 residues. In germline, CDR1 is MRHNA, CDR2 SNTAGT. Trimming left V 3 bases short and J 0 bases short, with 8 bases between. This CDR3 is CASSETGMNTEAFF. The CDR3, as DNA: TGTGCCAGCAGTGAGACGGGAATGAACACTGAAGCTTTCTTT.

The chain links TRBV6-1 to TRBJ1-5; a weak D match, TRBD1 (5 bases). CDR1 is MNHNS, CDR2 SASEGT, per germline. The CDR3 covers 14 residues. The V and J ends lost 2 bases and 9 bases respectively, with 14 bases between them. For the CDR3, the DNA is TGTGCCAGCAGTGAATGGGCAGGGTTAGGGCCCCAGCATTTT. This encodes CASSEWAGLGPQHF.

The chain links TRBV6-5 to TRBJ1-1, with TRBD1 identical over 8 bases. J gave up 10 bases and V 2 bases, and 6 bases lay outside the gene matches. Germline V gene lookup returns CDR1 MNHEY and CDR2 SVGAGI. This CDR3 is built from 13 residues. The CDR3 DNA is TGTGCCAGCAGTTACCGGGGGACAGGCGGAGCTTTCTTT. Its translation is CASSYRGTGGAFF.

This chain connects TRBV6-4 to TRBJ1-2; TRBD1 is a possible D gene (5 bases). Trimming took 6 bases from V and 2 from J, leaving 19 bases between them. The CDR3 is 16 amino acids. The germline gives CDR1 MRHNA, CDR2 SNTAGT. In DNA form, the CDR3 reads TGTGCCAGCAGCCAGTCTGGGGCAGGGAAGAACTATGGCTACACCTTC. Its protein is CASSQSGAGKNYGYTF.

The rearrangement links TRBV18 to TRBJ1-5; 9 bases agree with TRBD1. V shed 5 bases, J shed 2 bases, and the junction held 7 bases outside the gene matches. Germline CDR1 KGHSH, CDR2 LQKENI. The CDR3 has 16 residues. The CDR3, as DNA: TGTGCCAGCTCAATTTCACAGGGGGCCGGCAATCAGCCCCAGCATTTT. Translated: CASSISQGAGNQPQHF.

The chain joins TRBV9 to TRBJ2-1, with D unclear. The germline V and J ends were trimmed by 0 bases and 8 bases, with 9 bases remaining between them. Germline lookup yields CDR1 SGDLS and CDR2 YYNGEE. The CDR3 contains 13 residues. This CDR3 is CASSVVSRDEQFF. DNA for the CDR3: TGTGCCAGCAGCGTAGTTTCCCGTGATGAGCAGTTCTTC.

The chain recombines TRBV7-3 with TRBJ1-1; D unresolved. Trimming took off 3 bases at V and 2 bases at J, with 7 bases between the two ends. The CDR3 extends over 13 amino acids. Germline CDR1 SGHTA, CDR2 FQGTGA. CDR3 residues: CASSFWPNTEAFF. The DNA of the CDR3 is TGTGCCAGCAGCTTTTGGCCAAACACTGAAGCTTTCTTT.

In this sample, this clone turned up a few times. This rearrangement joins TRBV9 to TRBJ2-5; D is unresolved. The CDR3 sequence is 11 residues long. Germline V gene sequence: CDR1 SGDLS, CDR2 YYNGEE. Trimming removed 4 bases from V and 3 bases from J, with 4 bases in between. In DNA form, the CDR3 reads TGTGCCAGCAGCATAAAAGAGACCCAGTACTTC. As protein: CASSIKETQYF.

This chain joins TRBV5-1 and TRBJ2-1; possible D gene TRBD2, 6 bases. Germline V gives CDR1 SGHRS, CDR2 YFSETQ. CDR3 length: 15 amino acids. The V gene lost 4 bases and the J gene lost 3 bases, with 14 bases spanning the gap. CDR3 nucleotide sequence: TGCGCCAGCAGCCCGACTAGTAACCTCTACAATGAGCAGTTCTTC. Its protein is CASSPTSNLYNEQFF. The full variable domain, its missing parts supplied by reference TRBV5-1 and TRBJ2-1, is KAGVTQTPRYLIKTRGQQVTLSCSPISGHRSVSWYQQTPGQGLQFLFEYFSETQRNKGNFPGRFSGRQFSNSRSEMNVSTLELGDSALYLCASSPTSNLYNEQFFGPGTRLTVL.

This clone was seen just once. The chain links TRBV4-1 to TRBJ2-7; 9 bases match TRBD1. After removal of 4 bases from V and 4 bases from J, the junction contained 11 bases not matched to a gene. The CDR3 totals 16 residues. CDR1 MGHRA and CDR2 YSYEKL come from the germline V gene. CDR3 amino acids: CASSLSPGQGFYEQYF. CDR3 bases: TGCGCCAGCAGCCTCAGCCCGGGACAGGGATTTTACGAGCAGTACTTC.

The rearrangement uses TRBV5-1 and TRBJ1-4; TRBD1 aligns across 7 bases. The CDR3 is made up of 17 amino acids. The ends lost 1 base at V and 0 bases at J; junction bases unmatched: 6. Germline CDR1 reads SGHRS; CDR2 reads YFSETQ. CDR3 protein: CASSLRQGFTTNEKLFF. CDR3 bases: TGCGCCAGCAGCTTGAGACAGGGCTTTACAACTAATGAAAAACTGTTTTTT.